This T cell receptor (beta chain) was identified during a study of CD8 T cells in ankylosing spondylitis. The germline CDR1 and CDR2 sequences are LNHNV and YYDKDF (reference sequence). V was shortened by 1 base and J by 7 bases, with 13 bases between the two germline ends. There are 14 residues in the CDR3. In TCRdb, the 5' RACE reads were re-called with MiXCR into one record per CDR3 protein. The repertoire holds fewer than 750,000 distinct CDR3 sequences, with over 15% as singletons. Study outcomes and limitations: In ankylosing spondylitis blood, a motif of roughly eight highly homologous TCR beta variants appeared characteristic.

This clonotype was detected only a few times. What it binds is unknown. Sequencing was done on a sample of blood, either unsorted or a sorted T cell fraction (not recorded which). This sequence was found in a male donor with ankylosing spondylitis. The chain employs TRBV15 and TRBJ1-1, with D possibly TRBD1 on 5 matching bases. The CDR3 DNA reads TGTGCCACCAGCAGAGTCAGGGATGGGGGTGAAGCTTTCTTT. Translating it yields CATSRVRDGGEAFF.